This record covers a single TCR beta chain. Its antigen is unknown. The PCR ran on 60 Vbeta and 13 Jbeta primers. Using immunoSEQ multiplex PCR, the repertoire was profiled, and TCRdb retains in-frame clones only, with some absent. The sample carries about 190,000 clones, over 70% recorded once. The V and J ends lost 7 bases and 5 bases respectively, with 17 bases between them. CDR3 length: 13 residues. Germline assignment: CDR1 SQVTM and CDR2 ANQGSEA. These data are taken from a study of cytomegalovirus exposure and HLA in healthy donors. Whole-study context: HLA-typed donors were the source of roughly 85 million unique TCRs held in an early data release. Study-wide findings and caveats: Cytomegalovirus-associated TCR beta chains were listed, numbering 150 to 200. Later analysis identified a missense DCLRE1C variant that was linked to TCR beta V- and J-gene trimming. An apparent linkage of common viral pathogens to several of the most significant clusters emerged in a later analysis.

The chain uses TRBV29-1 and TRBJ1-1; maybe TRBD1 (6 bases). The sequence came from a man between 25 and 39 years old in good health and CMV-seronegative. The sequencing input was PBMCs. In DNA form, the CDR3 reads TGCAGCGGGGGGCGGGCCACGGGGACTGAAGCTTTCTTT. Its protein product is CSGGRATGTEAFF.